Each of the 21 T cell receptor beta chains below was sequenced from the same sample in a study of technical replicates of blood from several donors. Sequenced by immunoSEQ multiplex PCR; TCRdb stores in-frame clones only, minus some. The repertoire holds some 91,000 clones, with approximately 94% as singletons. The sample taken for sequencing was T cells isolated from PBMCs. These receptors originate from a human donor in good health.

The chain joins TRBV6-5 to TRBJ1-1, with D possibly matching TRBD1 (5 bases). With 3 bases removed from V and 3 bases from J, the gap between germline ends came to 11 bases. Per germline, CDR1 MNHEY and CDR2 SVGAGI. The CDR3 consists of 14 residues. The DNA of the CDR3 is TGTGCCAGCAGTTATGGGGGGAGCGACACTGAAGCTTTCTTT. Amino acid sequence: CASSYGGSDTEAFF.

The chain carries TRBV7-6 and TRBJ2-3; a weak D match, TRBD1 (6 bases). This CDR3 comprises 14 residues. The germline gives CDR1 SGHVS, CDR2 FNYEAQ. Trimming left V 5 bases short and J 5 bases short, with 14 bases between. The CDR3 is CASSPRTERDTQYF. CDR3 DNA: TGTGCCAGCAGCCCTCGGACAGAGAGAGATACGCAGTATTTT.

The chain employs TRBV7-9 and TRBJ2-7; D is ambiguous. Germline V gene lookup returns CDR1 SEHNR and CDR2 FQNEAQ (reference sequence). Trimming stripped 5 bases from V and 3 bases from J, with 26 bases between. The length of the CDR3 is 18 residues. The CDR3 DNA follows: TGTGCCAGCAGCCCGCAGCTAGGAGTCAGCGTTAAATACTACGAGCAGTACTTC. It translates to CASSPQLGVSVKYYEQYF.

The rearrangement links TRBV11-2 to TRBJ2-2, with D perhaps matching TRBD1 (5 bases). Trimming left V 0 bases short and J 5 bases short, with 16 bases between. This CDR3 spans 17 amino acids. The V gene's germline CDR1 is SGHAT and CDR2 FQNNGV. This chain's CDR3 is CASSLDRPGPGTGELFF. Here the CDR3 DNA reads TGTGCCAGCAGCTTAGATCGTCCAGGTCCAGGGACCGGGGAGCTGTTTTTT.

CDR3 nucleotides: TGTGCCAGCAGCCAGTTGGGTACAGGGGGTAACTATGGCTACACCTTC. Its translation: CASSQLGTGGNYGYTF. This sequence joins TRBV14 and TRBJ1-2, with 8 bases lining up with TRBD1. V lost 3 bases to trimming and J lost 1 base; unmatched junction nucleotides: 7. CDR1 is SGHDN, CDR2 FVKESK, per germline. This CDR3 is built from 16 residues.

The chain joins TRBV7-9 to TRBJ2-7, with 7 bases identical to TRBD2. Germline V gene lookup returns CDR1 SEHNR and CDR2 FQNEAQ (reference sequence). The CDR3 covers 17 residues. V was clipped by 5 bases and J by 1 base; unmatched bases: 14. The CDR3 loop reads CASSPWRGTGASYEQYF. The CDR3 nucleotides are TGTGCCAGCAGCCCCTGGCGGGGGACCGGGGCATCCTACGAGCAGTACTTC.

This chain links TRBV6-5 with TRBJ2-3; weak D call: TRBD2 (7 bases). The V gene's germline CDR1 is MNHEY and CDR2 SVGAGI. Trimming took 2 bases from V and 5 from J, leaving 14 bases between them. This CDR3 has 15 amino acids. The CDR3 region has the DNA TGTGCCAGCAGTTACGCGGGGGCAACTGGAGATACGCAGTATTTT. Its protein is CASSYAGATGDTQYF.

The chain links TRBV27 to TRBJ2-3; 9 nucleotides match TRBD1. J lost 5 bases, V lost 2 bases, and 14 bases had no gene match. Per germline, CDR1 MNHEY and CDR2 SMNVEV (reference sequence). The CDR3 covers 18 residues. The CDR3 loop is CASSLTGFWTGVGDTQYF. Here the CDR3 DNA reads TGTGCCAGCAGTTTAACGGGTTTTTGGACAGGGGTTGGAGATACGCAGTATTTT.

This clone was recorded once. This sequence joins TRBV6-5 and TRBJ2-7; D not certain. In germline, CDR1 is MNHEY, CDR2 SVGAGI. Trimming left V 8 bases short and J 5 bases short, with 16 bases between. This CDR3 region has 13 residues. The CDR3 coding sequence is TGTGCCAGCCAGAGAATAGCAGCCCACGAGCAGTACTTC. Its translation: CASQRIAAHEQYF.

The chain recombines TRBV7-9 with TRBJ2-2; maybe TRBD2 (6 bases). Germline-derived CDR1 and CDR2 are SEHNR and FQNEAQ (reference sequence). V lost 1 base to trimming and J lost 6 bases, with 9 bases between them. CDR3 length: 14 amino acids. The CDR3 region is CASSLELAAGELFF. Written as DNA, the CDR3 is TGTGCCAGCAGCTTAGAACTAGCCGCCGGGGAGCTGTTTTTT.

V gene TRBV28 combines with J gene TRBJ1-2; 8 bases align to TRBD1. With V trimmed by 5 bases and J by 5 bases, 7 bases remained unmatched. The germline V gene encodes CDR1 MDHEN and CDR2 SYDVKM. This CDR3 comprises 14 residues. The CDR3 loop reads CASSLRTGWYGYTF. For the CDR3, the DNA is TGTGCCAGCAGTCTTCGGACAGGGTGGTATGGCTACACCTTC.

The CDR3 region is CASSLIIGNQPQHF. CDR3 DNA sequence: TGTGCCAGCAGTTTAATTATCGGGAATCAGCCCCAGCATTTT. This sequence joins TRBV27 and TRBJ1-5; no clear D gene. The CDR3 extends over 14 amino acids. Germline CDR1 MNHEY, CDR2 SMNVEV (reference sequence). With 2 bases removed from V and 4 bases from J, the gap between germline ends came to 9 bases.

This chain connects TRBV5-1 to TRBJ2-5; D is perhaps TRBD2 (6 bases). V shed 3 bases and J shed 5 bases, with 20 bases lying between them. This CDR3 has 16 amino acids. Germline V CDR1 and CDR2: SGHRS, YFSETQ. This chain's CDR3 is CASSSASARDRETQYF. The DNA for the CDR3 is TGCGCCAGCAGCTCGGCGTCTGCGCGGGACCGGGAGACCCAGTACTTC.

This sequence joins TRBV6-6 and TRBJ1-1, with a tentative D call TRBD1 (5 bases). In germline, CDR1 is MNHNY, CDR2 SVGAGI (reference sequence). CDR3 size: 14 residues. The V end was cut by 0 bases, the J end by 5 bases, with 10 bases between. The CDR3 nucleotides read TGTGCCAGCAGTTACTCGGGTGGGGGGACTGAAGCTTTCTTT. It encodes CASSYSGGGTEAFF.

The table lists this clone with a few counts. The V and J genes are TRBV6-4 and TRBJ2-2; 7 positions agree with TRBD1. The germline CDR1 and CDR2 sequences are MRHNA and SNTAGT. V shed 8 bases and J 4 bases; nucleotides not matched to a gene: 4. The CDR3 covers 13 residues. This CDR3 is CASPGQITGELFF. For the CDR3, the DNA is TGTGCCAGCCCGGGACAGATCACCGGGGAGCTGTTTTTT.

The CDR3 sequence: CASRLTASAYEQYF. DNA of the CDR3: TGTGCCAGTAGGTTGACAGCCTCTGCCTACGAGCAGTACTTC. V usage is TRBV19 and J usage is TRBJ2-7, with D tentatively TRBD1 (5 bases). The CDR3 has 14 amino acids. Trimming removed 6 bases from V and 2 bases from J, with 14 bases in between. CDR1 is LNHDA, CDR2 SQIVND, per germline (reference sequence). The entire variable domain, with the rest obtained from reference TRBV19 and TRBJ2-7, is as follows: DGGITQSPKYLFRKEGQNVTLSCEQNLNHDAMYWYRQDPGQGLRLIYYSQIVNDFQKGDIAEGYSVSREKKESFPLTVTSAQKNPTAFYLCASRLTASAYEQYFGPGTRLTVT.

The rearrangement joins TRBV6-6 to TRBJ1-2; D not resolved. The CDR3 spans 13 residues. V lost 6 bases and J lost 8, with 16 bases in between. Germline V lookup: CDR1 MNHNY, CDR2 SVGAGI (reference sequence). CDR3 in amino acids: CASSLTVLKGYTF. CDR3 nucleotides: TGTGCCAGCAGCCTTACAGTTCTGAAGGGCTACACCTTC.

The rearrangement links TRBV6-5 to TRBJ1-2; 9 nucleotides agree with TRBD1. With 0 bases clipped from V and 8 bases from J, the junction kept 10 bases outside the gene matches. The CDR3 consists of 16 residues. Germline V gives CDR1 MNHEY, CDR2 SVGAGI. The CDR3 region is CASSYSVAGQGRGYTF. The CDR3 region has the DNA TGTGCCAGCAGTTACTCGGTGGCAGGACAGGGGCGAGGCTACACCTTC.

The chain uses TRBV19 and TRBJ2-7; TRBD2 agrees at 12 bases. V shed 4 bases and J 3 bases; nucleotides not matched to a gene: 16. This CDR3 region has 19 residues. In germline, CDR1 is LNHDA, CDR2 SQIVND (reference sequence). The CDR3 DNA follows: TGTGCCAGTAGTAATACACTCCCGGGACTAGCGGGCGCCCTCTACGAGCAGTACTTC. Translating it yields CASSNTLPGLAGALYEQYF.

This rearrangement joins TRBV19 to TRBJ1-5; TRBD1 is a possible D gene (5 bases). This CDR3 spans 19 amino acids. The germline V gene has CDR1 LNHDA and CDR2 SQIVND (reference sequence). V was cut by 9 bases and J by 1 base, with 28 bases left in between. CDR3 sequence reads: CASSSLGAIVLGSNQPQHF. The CDR3 bases are TGTGCCAGCTCCTCCTTAGGGGCGATTGTGTTGGGGAGCAATCAGCCCCAGCATTTT.

The rearrangement uses TRBV6-6 and TRBJ1-1; D gene uncertain. Germline assignment: CDR1 MNHNY and CDR2 SVGAGI (reference sequence). This CDR3 has 13 residues. V shed 6 bases and J shed 5 bases, with 13 bases lying between them. The CDR3, as DNA: TGTGCCAGCAGAACGGGTTCTGGAACTGAAGCTTTCTTT. Amino acid sequence: CASRTGSGTEAFF.